These 3 T cell receptor beta chains share one sample of origin, sequenced in a study of radiation and T cells in renal cell carcinoma. The time point denotes: baseline pretreatment blood. Documented treatment: 15 Gy SBRT to primary tumor, nephrectomy 4 weeks later. Measured with immunoSEQ multiplex PCR; TCRdb has only the in-frame clones, and not every one. The sample lists tens of thousands of clones, over 70% occurring once. The material sequenced was blood, taken from a patient whose treatment included radiotherapy and nephrectomy. These receptors came from a man between 60 and 70 years old with renal cell carcinoma.

A word on this clone: The sample carries other DNA sequences with the same CDR3. The chain employs TRBV30 and TRBJ1-3; D is unclear. V was clipped by 4 bases and J by 3 bases, with 13 bases between them. From germline, CDR1 is GTSNPN and CDR2 SVGIG (reference sequence). CDR3 length: 14 residues. CDR3 amino acids: CAWKYTAGGNTIYF. The CDR3 DNA follows: TGTGCCTGGAAATATACAGCAGGTGGAAACACCATATATTTT.

The gene calls are TRBV15 and TRBJ2-7; D is perhaps TRBD1 or TRBD2 (6 bases each). Trimming left V 1 base short and J 2 bases short, with 24 bases between. Per the germline V gene, CDR1 is LNHNV and CDR2 is YYDKDF (reference sequence). CDR3 size: 19 residues. The chain's CDR3 is CATSRGGAVIGAYTYEQYF. Here the CDR3 DNA reads TGTGCCACCAGCAGAGGGGGGGCCGTGATCGGGGCCTACACCTACGAGCAGTACTTC. The full variable domain, its missing parts supplied by reference TRBV15 and TRBJ2-7, is DAMVIQNPRYQVTQFGKPVTLSCSQTLNHNVMYWYQQKSSQAPKLLFHYYDKDFNNEADTPDNFQSRRPNTSFCFLDIRSPGLGDTAMYLCATSRGGAVIGAYTYEQYFGPGTRLTVT.

The chain has TRBV7-2 and TRBJ2-2, with TRBD2 matching over 10 bases. CDR3 length: 18 residues. The germline V gene encodes CDR1 SGHTA and CDR2 FQGNSA. J gave up 5 bases and V 3 bases, and 12 bases lay outside the gene matches. The DNA for the CDR3 is TGTGCCAGCAGCTTCATACTGGGCCTAGCGGGAGAAACCGGGGAGCTGTTTTTT. It encodes CASSFILGLAGETGELFF. Looking up the rest from reference TRBV7-2 and TRBJ2-2 gives the full variable domain: GAGVSQSPSNKVTEKGKDVELRCDPISGHTALYWYRQSLGQGLEFLIYFQGNSAPDKSGLPSDRFSAERTGGSVSTLTIQRTQQEDSAVYLCASSFILGLAGETGELFFGEGSRLTVL.